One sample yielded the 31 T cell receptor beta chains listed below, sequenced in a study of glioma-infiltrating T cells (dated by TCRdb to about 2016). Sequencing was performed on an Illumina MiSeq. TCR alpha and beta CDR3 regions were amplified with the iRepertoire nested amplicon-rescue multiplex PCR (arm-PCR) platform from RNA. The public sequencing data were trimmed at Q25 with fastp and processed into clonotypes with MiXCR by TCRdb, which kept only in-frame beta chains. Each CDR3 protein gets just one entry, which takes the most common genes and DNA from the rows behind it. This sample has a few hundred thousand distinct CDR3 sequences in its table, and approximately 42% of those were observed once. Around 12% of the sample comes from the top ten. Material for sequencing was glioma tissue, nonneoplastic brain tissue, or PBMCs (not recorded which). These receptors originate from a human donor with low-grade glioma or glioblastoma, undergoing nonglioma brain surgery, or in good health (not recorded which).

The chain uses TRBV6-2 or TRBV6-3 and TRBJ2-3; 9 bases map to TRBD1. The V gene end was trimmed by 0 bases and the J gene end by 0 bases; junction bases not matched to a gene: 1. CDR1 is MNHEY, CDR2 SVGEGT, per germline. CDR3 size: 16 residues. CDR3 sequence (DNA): TGTGCCAGCAGTTACTCCGGGACAGGGAGCACAGATACGCAGTATTTT. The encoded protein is CASSYSGTGSTDTQYF.

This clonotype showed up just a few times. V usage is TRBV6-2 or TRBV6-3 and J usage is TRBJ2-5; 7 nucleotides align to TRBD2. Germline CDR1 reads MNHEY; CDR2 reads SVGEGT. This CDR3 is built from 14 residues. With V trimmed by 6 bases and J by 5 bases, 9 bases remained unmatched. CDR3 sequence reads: CASSYSGLQETQYF. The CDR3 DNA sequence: TGTGCCAGCAGCTATTCGGGACTACAGGAGACCCAGTACTTC.

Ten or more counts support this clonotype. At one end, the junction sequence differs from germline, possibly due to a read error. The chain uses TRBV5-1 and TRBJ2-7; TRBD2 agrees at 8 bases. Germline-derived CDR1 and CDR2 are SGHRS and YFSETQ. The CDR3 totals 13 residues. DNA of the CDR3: TGTGCCAGCAGCTTTGGGACTAGCTACGAGCAGTACTTC. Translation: CASSFGTSYEQYF.

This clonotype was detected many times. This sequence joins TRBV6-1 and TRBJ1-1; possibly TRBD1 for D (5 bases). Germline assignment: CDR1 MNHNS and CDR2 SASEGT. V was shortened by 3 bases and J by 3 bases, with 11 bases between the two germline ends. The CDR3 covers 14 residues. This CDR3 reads CASSDSGPYTEAFF. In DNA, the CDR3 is TGTGCCAGCAGTGATTCAGGGCCGTACACTGAAGCTTTCTTT.

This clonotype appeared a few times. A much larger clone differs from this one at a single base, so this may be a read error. The CDR3 reads CATSSSYEQYF. The DNA of the CDR3 is TGTGCCACCAGTAGCAGCTACGAGCAGTACTTC. J is TRBJ2-7 and V is TRBV24-1; D is unclear. Germline values: CDR1 KGHDR, CDR2 SFDVKD. V was pared by 6 bases and J by 3 bases, with 5 bases between. This CDR3 has 11 amino acids.

In DNA form, the CDR3 reads TGTGCCACCGTCGGGGGGGGTCAGCCCCAGCATTTT. Translated: CATVGGGQPQHF. The chain carries TRBV19 and TRBJ1-5; possibly TRBD1 for D (5 bases). Trimming cost V 10 bases and J 6 bases, with 13 bases left between them. The CDR3 has 12 residues. Per the germline V gene, CDR1 is LNHDA and CDR2 is SQIVND (reference sequence).

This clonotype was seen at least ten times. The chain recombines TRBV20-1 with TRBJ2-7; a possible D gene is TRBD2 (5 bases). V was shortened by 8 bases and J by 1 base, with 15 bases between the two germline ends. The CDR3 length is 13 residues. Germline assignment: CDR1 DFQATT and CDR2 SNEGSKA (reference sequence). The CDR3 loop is CSKSGYRSYEQYF. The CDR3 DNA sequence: TGCAGTAAATCGGGGTACCGGTCCTACGAGCAGTACTTC.

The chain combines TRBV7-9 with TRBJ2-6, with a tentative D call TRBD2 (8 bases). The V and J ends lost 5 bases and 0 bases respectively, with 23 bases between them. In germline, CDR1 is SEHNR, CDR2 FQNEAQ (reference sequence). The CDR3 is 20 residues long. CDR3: CASSIGGGTARFSGANVLTF. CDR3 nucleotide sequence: TGTGCCAGCAGCATCGGGGGGGGGACAGCTAGATTCTCTGGGGCCAACGTCCTGACTTTC.

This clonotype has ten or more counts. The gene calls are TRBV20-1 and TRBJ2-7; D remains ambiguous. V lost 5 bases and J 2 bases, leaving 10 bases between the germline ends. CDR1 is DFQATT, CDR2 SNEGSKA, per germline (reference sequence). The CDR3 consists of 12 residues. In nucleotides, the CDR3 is TGCAGTGCTCAGACTGGAGCCTACGAGCAGTACTTC. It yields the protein CSAQTGAYEQYF.

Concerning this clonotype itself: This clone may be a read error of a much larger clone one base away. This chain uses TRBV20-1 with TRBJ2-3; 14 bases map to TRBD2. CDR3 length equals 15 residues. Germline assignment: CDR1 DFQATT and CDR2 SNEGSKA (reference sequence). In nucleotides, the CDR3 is TGCAGTGCGGGGGGGACTAGCGGGAGCACAGATACGCTGTATTTT. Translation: CSAGGTSGSTDTLYF.

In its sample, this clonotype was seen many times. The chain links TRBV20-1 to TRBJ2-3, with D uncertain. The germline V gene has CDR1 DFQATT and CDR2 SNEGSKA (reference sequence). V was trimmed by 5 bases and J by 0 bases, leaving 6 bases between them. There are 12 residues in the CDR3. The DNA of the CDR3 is TGCAGTGCTCGGCTCAGCACAGATACGCAGTATTTT. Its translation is CSARLSTDTQYF.

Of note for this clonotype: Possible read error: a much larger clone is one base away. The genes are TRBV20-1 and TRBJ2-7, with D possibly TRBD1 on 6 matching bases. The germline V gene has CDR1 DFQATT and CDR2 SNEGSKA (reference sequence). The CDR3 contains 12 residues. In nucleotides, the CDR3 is TGCAGTGCCTCACAGGGAGTGAACGAGCGGTACTTC. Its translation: CSASQGVNERYF.

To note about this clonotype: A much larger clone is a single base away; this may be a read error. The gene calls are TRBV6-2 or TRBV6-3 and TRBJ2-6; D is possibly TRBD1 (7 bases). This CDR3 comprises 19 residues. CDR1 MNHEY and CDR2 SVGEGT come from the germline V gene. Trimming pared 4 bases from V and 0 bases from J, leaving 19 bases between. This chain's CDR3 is CASSSLTGRPPSGANVLTF. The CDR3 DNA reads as TGTGCCAGCAGTTCCTTGACAGGGAGGCCTCCCTCTGGGGCCAACGTCCTGACTTTC.

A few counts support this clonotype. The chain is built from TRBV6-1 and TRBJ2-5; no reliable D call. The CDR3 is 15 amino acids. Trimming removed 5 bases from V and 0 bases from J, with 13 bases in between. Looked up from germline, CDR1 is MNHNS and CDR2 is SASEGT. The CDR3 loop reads CASSPIDQDQETQYF. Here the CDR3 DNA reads TGTGCCAGCAGTCCCATCGATCAGGACCAAGAGACCCAGTACTTC.

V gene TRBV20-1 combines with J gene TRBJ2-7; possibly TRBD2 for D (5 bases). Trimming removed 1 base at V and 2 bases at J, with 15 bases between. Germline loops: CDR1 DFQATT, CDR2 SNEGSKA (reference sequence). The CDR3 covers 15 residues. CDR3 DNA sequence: TGCAGTGCTAGAGCGCCGCGGGCCTTGCCCTACGAGCAGTACTTC. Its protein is CSARAPRALPYEQYF.

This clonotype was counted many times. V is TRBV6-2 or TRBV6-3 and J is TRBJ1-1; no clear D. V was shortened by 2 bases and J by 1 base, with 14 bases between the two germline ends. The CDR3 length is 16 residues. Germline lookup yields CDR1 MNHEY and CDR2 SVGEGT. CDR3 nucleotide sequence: TGTGCCAGCAGTTACAGCCCCGGACGGAAGAACACTGAAGCTTTCTTT. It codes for CASSYSPGRKNTEAFF.

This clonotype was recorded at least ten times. The CDR3 DNA reads as TGTGCCAGCAGTTACTCAGGGAGGGGCAATCAGCCCCAGCATTTT. This codes for CASSYSGRGNQPQHF. This chain links TRBV6-5 with TRBJ1-5; D is uncertain. CDR3 length equals 15 residues. Germline V gives CDR1 MNHEY, CDR2 SVGAGI. Between the trimmed V and J ends, which lost 0 bases and 2 bases, there was a span of 8 bases.

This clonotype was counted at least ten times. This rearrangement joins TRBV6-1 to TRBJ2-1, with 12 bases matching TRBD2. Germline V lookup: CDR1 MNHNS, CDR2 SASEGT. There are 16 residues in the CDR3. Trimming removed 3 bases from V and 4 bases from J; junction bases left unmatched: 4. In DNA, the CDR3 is TGTGCCAGCAGTGACAGACTAGCGGGGGCATACAATGAGCAGTTCTTC. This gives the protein CASSDRLAGAYNEQFF.

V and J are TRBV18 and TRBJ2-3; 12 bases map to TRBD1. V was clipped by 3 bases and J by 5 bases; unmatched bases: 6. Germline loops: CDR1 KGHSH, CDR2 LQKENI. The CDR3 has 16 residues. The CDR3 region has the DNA TGTGCCAGCTCACCCTCTTGGGACAGGGGGCAAGATACGCAGTATTTT. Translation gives CASSPSWDRGQDTQYF. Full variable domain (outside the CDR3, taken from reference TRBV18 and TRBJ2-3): NAGVMQNPRHLVRRRGQEARLRCSPMKGHSHVYWYRQLPEEGLKFMVYLQKENIIDESGMPKERFSAEFPKEGPSILRIQQVVRGDSAAYFCASSPSWDRGQDTQYFGPGTRLTVL.

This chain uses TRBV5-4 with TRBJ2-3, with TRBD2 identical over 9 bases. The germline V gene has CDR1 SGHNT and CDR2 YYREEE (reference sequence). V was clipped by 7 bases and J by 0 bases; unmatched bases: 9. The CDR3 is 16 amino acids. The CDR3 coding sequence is TGTGCCAGCCCGGGACTAGCCTCCTCTAGCACAGATACGCAGTATTTT. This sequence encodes CASPGLASSSTDTQYF. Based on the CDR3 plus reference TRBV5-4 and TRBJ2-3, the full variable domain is ETGVTQSPTHLIKTRGQQVTLRCSSQSGHNTVSWYQQALGQGPQFIFQYYREEENGRGNFPPRFSGLQFPNYSSELNVNALELDDSALYLCASPGLASSSTDTQYFGPGTRLTVL.

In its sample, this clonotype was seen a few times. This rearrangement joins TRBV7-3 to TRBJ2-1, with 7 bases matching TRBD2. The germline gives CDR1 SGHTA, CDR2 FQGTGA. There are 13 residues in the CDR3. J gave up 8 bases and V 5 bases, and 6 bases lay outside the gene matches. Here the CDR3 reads CASSPPGGHEQFF. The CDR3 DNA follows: TGTGCCAGCAGCCCCCCGGGGGGTCATGAGCAGTTCTTC. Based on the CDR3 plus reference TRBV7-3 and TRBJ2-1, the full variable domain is GAGVSQTPSNKVTEKGKYVELRCDPISGHTALYWYRQSLGQGPEFLIYFQGTGAADDSGLPNDRFFAVRPEGSVSTLKIQRTERGDSAVYLCASSPPGGHEQFFGPGTRLTVL.

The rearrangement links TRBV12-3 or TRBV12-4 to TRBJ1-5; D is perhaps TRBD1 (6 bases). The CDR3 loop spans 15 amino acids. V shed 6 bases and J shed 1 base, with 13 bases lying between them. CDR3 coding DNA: TGTGCCAGCAGCCCGGTAGGGGGAAGCAATCAGCCCCAGCATTTT. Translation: CASSPVGGSNQPQHF.

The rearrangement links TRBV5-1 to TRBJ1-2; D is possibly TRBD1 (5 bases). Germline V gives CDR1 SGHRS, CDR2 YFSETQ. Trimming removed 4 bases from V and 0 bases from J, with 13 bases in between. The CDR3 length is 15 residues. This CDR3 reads CASSPGGGPNYGYTF. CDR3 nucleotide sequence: TGCGCCAGCAGCCCGGGCGGGGGACCTAACTATGGCTACACCTTC.

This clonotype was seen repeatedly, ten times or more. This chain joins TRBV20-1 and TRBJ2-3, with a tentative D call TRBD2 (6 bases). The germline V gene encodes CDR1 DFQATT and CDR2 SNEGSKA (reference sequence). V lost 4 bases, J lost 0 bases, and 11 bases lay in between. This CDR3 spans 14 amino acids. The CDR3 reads CSAKLATSTDTQYF. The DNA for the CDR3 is TGCAGTGCTAAACTAGCTACTAGCACAGATACGCAGTATTTT.

Here the CDR3 reads CASSQIGASGSYEQYF. Here the CDR3 DNA reads TGTGCCAGCAGCCAAATCGGAGCTAGCGGATCCTACGAGCAGTACTTC. The chain uses TRBV4-2 and TRBJ2-7; 7 bases match TRBD2. V gave up 2 bases and J gave up 1 base; unmatched junction bases: 8. The CDR3 totals 16 residues. The germline CDR1 and CDR2 sequences are LGHNA and YNFKEQ.

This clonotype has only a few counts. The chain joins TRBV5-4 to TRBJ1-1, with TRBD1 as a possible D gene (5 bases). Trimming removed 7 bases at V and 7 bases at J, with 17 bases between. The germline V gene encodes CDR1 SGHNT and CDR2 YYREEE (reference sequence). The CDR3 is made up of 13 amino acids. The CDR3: CASAIKWGGEAFF. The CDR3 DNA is TGTGCCAGCGCAATAAAATGGGGGGGTGAAGCTTTCTTT.

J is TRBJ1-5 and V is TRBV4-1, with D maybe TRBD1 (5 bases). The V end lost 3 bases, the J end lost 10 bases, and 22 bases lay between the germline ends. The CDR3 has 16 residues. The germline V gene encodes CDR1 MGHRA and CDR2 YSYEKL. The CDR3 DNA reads TGCGCCAGCAGCCAGGCCAGACCCGCAGGGTCCCATCCCCAGCATTTT. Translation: CASSQARPAGSHPQHF.

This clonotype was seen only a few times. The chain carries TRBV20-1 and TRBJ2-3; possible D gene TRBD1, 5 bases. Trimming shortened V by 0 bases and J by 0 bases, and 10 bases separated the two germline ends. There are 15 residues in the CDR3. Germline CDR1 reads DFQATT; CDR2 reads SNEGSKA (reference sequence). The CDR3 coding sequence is TGCAGTGCTAGAGAAGGCAGGGTGAGCACAGATACGCAGTATTTT. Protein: CSAREGRVSTDTQYF.

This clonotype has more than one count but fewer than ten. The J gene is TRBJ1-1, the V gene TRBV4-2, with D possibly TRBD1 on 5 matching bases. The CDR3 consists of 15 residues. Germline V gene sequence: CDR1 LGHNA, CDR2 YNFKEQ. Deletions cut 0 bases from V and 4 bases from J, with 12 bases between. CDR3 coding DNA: TGTGCCAGCAGCCAAGATAGGCAGGGAGGCACTGAAGCTTTCTTT. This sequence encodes CASSQDRQGGTEAFF.

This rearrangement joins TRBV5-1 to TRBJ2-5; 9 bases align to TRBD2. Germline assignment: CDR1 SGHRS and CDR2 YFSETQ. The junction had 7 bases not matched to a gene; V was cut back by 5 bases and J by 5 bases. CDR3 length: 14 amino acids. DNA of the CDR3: TGCGCCAGCAGGATTAGCGGGAGTAAGGAGACCCAGTACTTC. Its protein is CASRISGSKETQYF.

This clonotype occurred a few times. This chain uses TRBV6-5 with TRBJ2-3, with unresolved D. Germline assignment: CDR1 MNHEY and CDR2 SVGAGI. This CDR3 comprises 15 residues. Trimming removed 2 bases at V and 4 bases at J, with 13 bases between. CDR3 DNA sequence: TGTGCCAGCAGTTACATTGGCACCCCCGCAGATACGCAGTATTTT. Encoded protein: CASSYIGTPADTQYF.